The T cell receptor beta chain under discussion was sequenced for a study of cytomegalovirus exposure and HLA in healthy donors. With respect to this clone: Antigen specificity is unknown. The germline gene is not matched at one end of the junction; a read error may be the cause.

Germline assignment: CDR1 SEHNR and CDR2 FQNEAQ (reference sequence). The CDR3 sequence is 12 residues long. Notes on the study in general: Serostatus for CMV was the only available immune exposure information.

The primer mix had 60 Vbeta and 13 Jbeta primers. TCRdb's copy holds only in-frame clones and misses some; the assay was immunoSEQ multiplex PCR. The data show about 220,000 clones, roughly 82% seen once. The V call is TRBV7-9, the J call TRBJ1-1; D is uncertain. Specimen: PBMCs. This clonotype was sampled from a woman aged 35 to 49 in good health and CMV-seropositive. This CDR3 reads CSSSKSRTEAFF. Here the CDR3 DNA reads TGTTCCAGCAGCAAAAGTAGAACTGAAGCTTTCTTT. The full variable domain, in which reference TRBV7-9 and TRBJ1-1 provide the parts outside the CDR3, is DTGVSQNPRHKITKRGQNVTFRCDPISEHNRLYWYRQTLGQGPEFLTYFQNEAQLEKSRLLSDRFSAERPKGSFSTLEIQRTEQGDSAMYLCSSSKSRTEAFFGQGTRLTVV.